This T cell receptor beta chain appears in the sequencing data of a study of CD8+ T cells in alopecia areata. As for the study in general: Patients received oral tofacitinib, 5 to 10 mg twice daily, for moderate-to-severe alopecia areata. General study points: Scalp sequencing also captures normal skin's resident alphabeta T cells. Administration of tofacitinib significantly diminished scalp clonality and expanded CD8+ clones within the top 100. While tofacitinib was given, many expanded lesional clones persisted in scalp and blood.

About this clone itself: Its antigen is unknown.

RNA extraction and reverse transcription yielded cDNA as sequencing template. Method: immunoSEQ multiplex PCR; TCRdb's copy keeps in-frame clones and lacks some. The table records about 140,000 clones, about 85% of them present only once. The V end lost 6 bases, the J end lost 5 bases, and 11 bases lay between the germline ends. The CDR3 has 12 residues. Per the germline V gene, CDR1 is MNHEY and CDR2 is SMNVEV (reference sequence). Treatment indicated: oral pan-JAK inhibitor, 5-10 mg twice daily. Sequenced here: CD8+ T cells sorted from blood, sampled at week 4, from a patient treated with tofacitinib. The receptor was isolated from a human donor with alopecia areata. V and J are TRBV27 and TRBJ2-7, with D maybe TRBD1 (6 bases). This chain's CDR3 is CASRTGKDEQYF. The CDR3 nucleotides read TGTGCCAGCAGAACAGGGAAGGACGAGCAGTACTTC.